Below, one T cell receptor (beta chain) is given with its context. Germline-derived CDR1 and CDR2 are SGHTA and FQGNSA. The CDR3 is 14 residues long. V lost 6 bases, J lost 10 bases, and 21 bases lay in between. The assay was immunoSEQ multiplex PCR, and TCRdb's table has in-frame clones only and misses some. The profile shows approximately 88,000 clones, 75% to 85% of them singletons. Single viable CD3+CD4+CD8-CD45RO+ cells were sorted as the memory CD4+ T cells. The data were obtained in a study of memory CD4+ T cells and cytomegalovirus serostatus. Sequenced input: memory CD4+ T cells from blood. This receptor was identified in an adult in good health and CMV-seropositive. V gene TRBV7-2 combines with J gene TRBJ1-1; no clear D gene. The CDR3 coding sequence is TGTGCCAGCAGGTCGCTTCATGCCTCCGGAGGAGCTTTCTTT. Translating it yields CASRSLHASGGAFF. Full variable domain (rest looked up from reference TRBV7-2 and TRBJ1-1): GAGVSQSPSNKVTEKGKDVELRCDPISGHTALYWYRQSLGQGLEFLIYFQGNSAPDKSGLPSDRFSAERTGGSVSTLTIQRTQQEDSAVYLCASRSLHASGGAFFGQGTRLTVV.